The sequence of this T cell receptor (beta chain) was determined in a study of immunodeficiency (dated by TCRdb to between 2018 and 2021). Turning to the overall study: The repertoires were analyzed to search for VDJ recombination defects and oligoclonality.

On this clone itself: It lacks a known antigen. No clone much larger than this one lies a single base away; base qualities are absent.

From a lookup of the germline V gene, CDR1 and CDR2 are MDHEN and SYDVKM. Including cysteine and phenylalanine, the CDR3 has 15 amino acids. Kept here is only the CDR3 DNA, which spans 45 bases and is read in frame from base 1. V loses 3 bases of germline sequence and J loses 0 bases, and the interval between the two ends is 10 bases. Broader findings and caveats from the paper: Between patients and controls, productive entropy and V-J pairing of CD4+ T cells looked similar. Severe oligoclonality, judged by top-100 and total clonotype frequencies, was seen in patient CD8+ but not CD4+ T cells. Entropy comparisons showed n=3 (open circles) for patients versus healthy controls; a thymic development effect was only suggested as possible.

Patients showed reduced numbers of naive CD4 T cells and, even more so, naive CD8 T cells, along with expanded effector memory subpopulations. Before TCR sequencing, CD3+CD4+ T cells were sorted out of fresh PBMCs. Genomic DNA was extracted using the QIAamp DNA Blood Mini Kit and was submitted for immunoSEQ repertoire analysis. Using a standard quantity of genomic DNA template, multiplex PCR was run to amplify the CDR3 regions. An Illumina platform was used to sequence the PCR products. The paper's data handling went like this. Sequences were mapped to a reference, using V, D and J gene definitions from IMGT. To eliminate PCR and sequencing errors, a nearest-neighbor clustering algorithm combined closely related sequences. V, D and J usage in productive unique and total sequences was analyzed using ImmunoSEQ Analyzer tools and R version 3.6.1. The source is immuneACCESS, and TCRdb retained only in-frame sequences with V and J called. Part of the clones is not carried over; for the studies checked, unresolved V genes explain less than half of this, and the remainder is unexplained. The V and J calls and clone size are taken from that table; D and trimming were inferred from the DNA. For this sample there are some 2,200 clones; more than 75% appear just once. The ten top clones hold roughly a fifth of the sample.

The V gene is TRBV28 and the J gene is TRBJ2-3; a weak D assignment points to TRBD2 (6 bases agree). The sample taken for sequencing was CD4+ T cells from blood. The clonotype originates from a woman aged 18-29 years with POLD1 deficiency. The CDR3 protein: CASSLAGPSTDTQYF. At the DNA level, the sequence is TGTGCCAGCAGTTTGGCGGGACCTAGCACAGATACGCAGTATTTT.